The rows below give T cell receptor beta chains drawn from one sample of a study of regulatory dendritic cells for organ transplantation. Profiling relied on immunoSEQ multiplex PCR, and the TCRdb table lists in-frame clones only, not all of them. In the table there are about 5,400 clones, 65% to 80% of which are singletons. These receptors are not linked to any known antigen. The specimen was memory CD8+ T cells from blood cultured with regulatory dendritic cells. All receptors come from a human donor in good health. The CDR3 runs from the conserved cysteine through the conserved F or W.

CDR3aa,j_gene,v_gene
CASSLRQGVNTGELFF,TRBJ2-2,TRBV7-9
CASSSTGGTYNEQFF,TRBJ2-1,TRBV7-6
CATSSGVSSYNEQFF,TRBJ2-1,TRBV15
CASSLLAGSYNEQFF,TRBJ2-1,TRBV7-2
CASSPPIRGTDTQYF,TRBJ2-3,TRBV18
CASSEGRAVHYGYTF,TRBJ1-2,TRBV2
CASRMSSNQPQHF,TRBJ1-5,TRBV11-2
CASSQVAGWTEAFF,TRBJ1-1,TRBV4-2
CASSWGLSDYGYTF,TRBJ1-2,TRBV19
CASSIDAGDGANVLTF,TRBJ2-6,TRBV19